This T cell receptor beta chain was retrieved from a study of T cells in Graves' hyperthyroidism and ophthalmopathy. This CDR3 region has 17 residues. V lost 4 bases to trimming and J lost 5 bases; unmatched junction nucleotides: 11. Diagnoses were made from clinical symptoms, serum measures (thyroxine and TRAb), thyroid ultrasound and orbital computed tomography. The sample holds many counts of this clonotype. The TCR beta CDR3 regions underwent amplification using RNA transcripts as the source. First-round RT-PCR of the TCR CDR3 relied on the HTBI primer set. TCRdb ran MiXCR on the multiplex PCR reads and lists one entry per CDR3 protein. The table shows roughly 710,000 distinct CDR3 sequences, with roughly 32% occurring only once.

This TCR was sampled from a woman between 40 and 55 years old with Graves' hyperthyroidism. The chain is built from TRBV12-3 or TRBV12-4 and TRBJ2-5; 12 bases fit TRBD2. Input material: blood. The CDR3 DNA is TGTGCCAGCAGTTCCGGCACTCTAGCGGGGGGGCCGGAGACCCAGTACTTC. This encodes CASSSGTLAGGPETQYF.